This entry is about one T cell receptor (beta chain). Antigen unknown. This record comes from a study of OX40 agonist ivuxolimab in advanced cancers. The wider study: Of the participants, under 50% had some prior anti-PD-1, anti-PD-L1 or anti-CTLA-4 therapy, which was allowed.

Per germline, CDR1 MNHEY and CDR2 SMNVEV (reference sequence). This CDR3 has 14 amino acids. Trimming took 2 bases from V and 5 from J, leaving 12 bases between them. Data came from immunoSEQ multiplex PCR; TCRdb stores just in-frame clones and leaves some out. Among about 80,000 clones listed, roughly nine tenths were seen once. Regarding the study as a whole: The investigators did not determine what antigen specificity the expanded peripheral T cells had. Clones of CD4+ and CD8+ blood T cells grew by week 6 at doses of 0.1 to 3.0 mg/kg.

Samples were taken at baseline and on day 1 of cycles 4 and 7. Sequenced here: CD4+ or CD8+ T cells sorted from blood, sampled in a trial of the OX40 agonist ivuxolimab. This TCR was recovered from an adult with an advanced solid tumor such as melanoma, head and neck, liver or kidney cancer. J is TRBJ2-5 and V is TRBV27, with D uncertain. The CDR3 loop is CASSLAGPWETQYF. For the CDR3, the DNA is TGTGCCAGCAGTTTAGCTGGCCCTTGGGAGACCCAGTACTTC.